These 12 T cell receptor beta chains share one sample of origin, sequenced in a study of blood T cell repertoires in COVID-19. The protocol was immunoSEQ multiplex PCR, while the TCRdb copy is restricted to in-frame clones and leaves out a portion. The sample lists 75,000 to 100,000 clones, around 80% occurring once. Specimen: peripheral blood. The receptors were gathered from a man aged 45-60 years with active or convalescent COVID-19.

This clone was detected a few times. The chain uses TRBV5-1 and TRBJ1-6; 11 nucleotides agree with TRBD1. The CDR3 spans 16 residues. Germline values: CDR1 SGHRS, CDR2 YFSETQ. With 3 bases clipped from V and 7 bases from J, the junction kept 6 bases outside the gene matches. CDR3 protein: CASSSGQGDTNSPLHF. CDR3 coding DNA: TGCGCCAGCAGCTCGGGACAGGGGGATACCAATTCACCCCTCCACTTT.

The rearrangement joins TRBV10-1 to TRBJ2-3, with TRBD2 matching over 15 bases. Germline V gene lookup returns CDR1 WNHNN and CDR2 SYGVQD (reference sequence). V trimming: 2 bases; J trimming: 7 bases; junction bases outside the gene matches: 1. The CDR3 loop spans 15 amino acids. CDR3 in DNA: TGCGCCAGCAGTGAGGGACTAGCGGGGGGGCATACGCAGTATTTT. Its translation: CASSEGLAGGHTQYF.

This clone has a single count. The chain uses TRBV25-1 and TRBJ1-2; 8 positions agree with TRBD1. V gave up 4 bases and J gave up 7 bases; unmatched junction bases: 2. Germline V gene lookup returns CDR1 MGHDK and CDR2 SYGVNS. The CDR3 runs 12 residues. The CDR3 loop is CASSAQGAGYTF. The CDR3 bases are TGTGCCAGCAGTGCTCAGGGGGCTGGCTACACCTTC.

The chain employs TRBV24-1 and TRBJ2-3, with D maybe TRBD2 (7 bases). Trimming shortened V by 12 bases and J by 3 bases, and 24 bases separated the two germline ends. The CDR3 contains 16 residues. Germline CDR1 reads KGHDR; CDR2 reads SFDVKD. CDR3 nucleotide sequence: TGTGCCGCCCTCCCCGAGTCCGGGGGGCGAACAGATACGCAGTATTTT. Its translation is CAALPESGGRTDTQYF.

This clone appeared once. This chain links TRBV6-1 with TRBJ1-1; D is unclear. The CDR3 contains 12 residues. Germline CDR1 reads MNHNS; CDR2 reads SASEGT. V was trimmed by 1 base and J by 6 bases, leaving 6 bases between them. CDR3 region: CASSEDRAEAFF. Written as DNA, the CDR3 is TGTGCCAGCAGTGAAGACAGAGCTGAAGCTTTCTTT.

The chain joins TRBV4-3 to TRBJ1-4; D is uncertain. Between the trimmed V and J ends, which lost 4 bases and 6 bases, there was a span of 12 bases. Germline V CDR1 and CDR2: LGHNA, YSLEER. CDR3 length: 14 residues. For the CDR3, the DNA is TGCGCCAGCAGCCCTTTGTCGGGAGATGAAAAACTGTTTTTT. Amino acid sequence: CASSPLSGDEKLFF.

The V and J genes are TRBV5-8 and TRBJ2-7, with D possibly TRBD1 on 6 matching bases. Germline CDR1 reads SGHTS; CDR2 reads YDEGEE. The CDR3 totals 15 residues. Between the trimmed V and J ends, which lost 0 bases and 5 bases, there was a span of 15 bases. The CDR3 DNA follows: TGTGCCAGCAGCTTGGCCAAGTACAGGGTCAACGAGCAGTACTTC. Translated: CASSLAKYRVNEQYF.

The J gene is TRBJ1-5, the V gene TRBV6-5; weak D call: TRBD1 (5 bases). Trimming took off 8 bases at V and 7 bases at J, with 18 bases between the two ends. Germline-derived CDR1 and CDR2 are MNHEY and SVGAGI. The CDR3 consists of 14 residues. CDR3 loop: CASSTGEQRQPQHF. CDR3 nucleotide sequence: TGTGCCAGCTCTACGGGGGAACAAAGGCAGCCCCAGCATTTT.

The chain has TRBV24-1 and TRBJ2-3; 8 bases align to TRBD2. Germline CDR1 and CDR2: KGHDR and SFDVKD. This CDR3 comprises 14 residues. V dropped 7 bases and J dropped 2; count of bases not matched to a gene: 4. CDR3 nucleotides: TGTGCCACCAGGCGGGGGGCGCTCACAGATACGCAGTATTTT. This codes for CATRRGALTDTQYF.

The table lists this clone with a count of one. The CDR3 sequence: CASQITRGSYEQYV. CDR3 nucleotides: TGTGCCTCCCAGATAACTCGGGGTTCCTACGAGCAGTACGTC. This chain links TRBV2 with TRBJ2-7, with D perhaps matching TRBD2 (5 bases). This CDR3 spans 14 amino acids. Deletions cut 11 bases from V and 1 base from J, with 18 bases between. Germline CDR1 and CDR2: SNHLY and FYNNEI.

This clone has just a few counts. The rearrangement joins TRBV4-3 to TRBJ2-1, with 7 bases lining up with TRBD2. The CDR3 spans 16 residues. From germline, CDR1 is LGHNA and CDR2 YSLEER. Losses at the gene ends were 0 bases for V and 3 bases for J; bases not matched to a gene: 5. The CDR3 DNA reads TGCGCCAGCAGCCAAGATCGGCTAGCGGTCTACAATGAGCAGTTCTTC. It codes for CASSQDRLAVYNEQFF.

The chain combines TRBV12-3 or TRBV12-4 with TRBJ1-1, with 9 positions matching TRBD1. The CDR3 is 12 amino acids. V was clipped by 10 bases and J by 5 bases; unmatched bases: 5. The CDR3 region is CATSDRGTEAFF. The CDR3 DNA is TGTGCCACCTCGGACAGGGGTACTGAAGCTTTCTTT.